This T cell receptor (beta chain) was observed in a study of blood T cell repertoires in COVID-19. Study details: The United States, Italy and Spain were the sources of the acute and convalescent COVID-19 samples. PBMCs, B-cell-depleted T cells, or T cells were the source of the cDNA or gDNA that made up the material.

Assay used: immunoSEQ multiplex PCR; TCRdb lists only in-frame clones, some missing. The table lists 150,000 to 200,000 clones, 84% of them singletons. This clone was seen only a few times. The specimen was peripheral blood. The clonotype was recovered from a woman older than 75 with acute or convalescent COVID-19.

CDR3 residues: CASSLYLSGQGVRGIYNSPLHF. CDR3 sequence (DNA): TGTGCCAGCAGTTTATATCTCTCGGGACAGGGGGTCCGGGGTATATATAATTCACCCCTCCACTTT. The J gene is TRBJ1-6, the V gene TRBV28, with TRBD1 matching 11 bases. The CDR3 totals 22 residues. After removal of 1 base from V and 4 bases from J, the junction contained 18 bases not matched to a gene. Per the germline V gene, CDR1 is MDHEN and CDR2 is SYDVKM.